This T cell receptor (beta chain) was identified during a study of T cell changes during pregnancy in multiple sclerosis (dated by TCRdb to between 2019 and 2020). In terms of the full investigation: In women with multiple sclerosis, the researchers looked at how the T cell repertoire shifted as pregnancy progressed.

Library prep was done by the immunoSEQ multiplex PCR assay. The immuneACCESS repertoire file appears here via TCRdb, limited to in-frame rearrangements. These files lack a portion of the clones; in checked studies, under half of the deficit traces to unresolved V genes, and the cause of the others is not known. The sample data list more than 50,000 clones, and 91% of these were observed just once. The ten largest make up almost 0.5% of the sample. CDR1 LGHNT and CDR2 FRNRAP were looked up in the germline V gene. The CDR3 contains 15 residues, cysteine and phenylalanine counted. The only DNA kept is the CDR3, 45 bases in frame from the first base. The V and J ends are trimmed by 1 base and 2 bases, leaving 10 bases between them. Comments on this clone: Its target antigen remains unknown. One base away there is no much larger clone; base qualities are not given.

This specimen was CD4+ T cells from peripheral blood mononuclear cells, taken after pregnancy. The rearranged chain carries TRBV12-5 and TRBJ2-3, with TRBD1 tentatively as D gene (6 bases match). The clonotype was recovered from a female donor in good health, enrolled as a control in a pregnancy study. The CDR3 reads CASGLDRAYTDTQYF. The DNA reads TGTGCTAGTGGTTTGGACAGGGCCTACACAGATACGCAGTATTTT.